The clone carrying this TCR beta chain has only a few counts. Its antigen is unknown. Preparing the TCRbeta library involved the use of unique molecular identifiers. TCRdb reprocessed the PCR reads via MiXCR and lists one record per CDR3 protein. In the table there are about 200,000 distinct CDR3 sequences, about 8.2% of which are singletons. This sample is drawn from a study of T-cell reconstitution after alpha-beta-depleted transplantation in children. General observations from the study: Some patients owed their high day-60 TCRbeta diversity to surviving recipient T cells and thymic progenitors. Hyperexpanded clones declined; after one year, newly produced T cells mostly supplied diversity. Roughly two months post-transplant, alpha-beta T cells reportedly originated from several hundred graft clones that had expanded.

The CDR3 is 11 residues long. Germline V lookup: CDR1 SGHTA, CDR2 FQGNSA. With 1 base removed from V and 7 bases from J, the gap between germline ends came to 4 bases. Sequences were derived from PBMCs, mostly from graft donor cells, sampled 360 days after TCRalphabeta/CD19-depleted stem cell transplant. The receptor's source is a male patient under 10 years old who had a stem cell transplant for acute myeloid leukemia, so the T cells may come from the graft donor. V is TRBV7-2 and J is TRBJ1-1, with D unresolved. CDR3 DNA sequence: TGTGCCAGCAGCTTAGTTGGTGAAGCTTTCTTT. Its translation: CASSLVGEAFF.